Listed below are T cell receptor beta chains from one sample, sequenced in a study of CD8+ T cells in alopecia areata. Profiling relied on immunoSEQ multiplex PCR, and the TCRdb table lists in-frame clones only, not all of them. The sample holds over 200,000 clones, over 60% seen once. The sequencing used CD4+ T cells sorted from blood, collected at week 4, from a patient treated with tofacitinib. These TCRs come from a human donor with alopecia areata. Each CDR3 is given with its conserved first and last residue. Each record gives: V gene, clone size, CDR3 protein. Only part of the rows carry a size: once, few, many, or a class if the clone is expanded.

v_call: TRBV30; clone_size: -; cdr3_aa: CAWSPGDRFYEQYF
v_call: TRBV10-3; clone_size: -; cdr3_aa: CAISRGSGYNEQFF
v_call: TRBV25-1; clone_size: -; cdr3_aa: CASSDRSGVWEQYF
v_call: TRBV6-1; clone_size: few; cdr3_aa: CASTGDRGSYEQYF
v_call: TRBV30; clone_size: -; cdr3_aa: CAWSQNGGAFF
v_call: TRBV27; clone_size: -; cdr3_aa: CASSLRGDTGELFF
v_call: TRBV9; clone_size: -; cdr3_aa: CASSVETDTQYF
v_call: TRBV23-1; clone_size: -; cdr3_aa: CASVQGAGLVYEQYF
v_call: TRBV30; clone_size: -; cdr3_aa: CAWSARFRGTQYF
v_call: TRBV27; clone_size: -; cdr3_aa: CASSSGQGAKNIQYF
v_call: TRBV7-7; clone_size: -; cdr3_aa: CASSPEGPGELFF
v_call: TRBV2; clone_size: -; cdr3_aa: CASRGIVNTEAFF
v_call: TRBV11-3; clone_size: -; cdr3_aa: CASSLADLGLYF
v_call: TRBV7-9; clone_size: many; cdr3_aa: CASSPGDRRNEKLFF
v_call: TRBV15; clone_size: -; cdr3_aa: CATSRGAGEQFF
v_call: TRBV30; clone_size: few; cdr3_aa: CAWEKLAGGPETQYF
v_call: TRBV29-1; clone_size: -; cdr3_aa: CSVVIRTGACEQYF
v_call: TRBV9; clone_size: -; cdr3_aa: CASTVGIEAYGYTF
v_call: TRBV7-2; clone_size: -; cdr3_aa: CASSLGASGLDYEQYF
v_call: TRBV7-2; clone_size: few; cdr3_aa: CASSPGNSGGANVLTF
v_call: TRBV30; clone_size: few; cdr3_aa: CAWSLGQANYEQYF
v_call: TRBV5-1; clone_size: -; cdr3_aa: CASSFARVDTGELFF
v_call: TRBV4-3; clone_size: few; cdr3_aa: CASSQDPGHISGANVLTF
v_call: TRBV29-1; clone_size: few; cdr3_aa: CSVEGQGMNTEAFF
v_call: TRBV29-1; clone_size: -; cdr3_aa: CSVETQGEYEQYF
v_call: TRBV4-2; clone_size: -; cdr3_aa: CASSLGLAEVNEQFF
v_call: TRBV27; clone_size: -; cdr3_aa: CASSFRGQPQHF
v_call: TRBV30; clone_size: -; cdr3_aa: CAWSVLEFTRQYF
v_call: TRBV11-2; clone_size: -; cdr3_aa: CASRISGGGGDTQYF
v_call: TRBV7-2; clone_size: -; cdr3_aa: CASSVRVQGNYGYTF
v_call: TRBV29-1; clone_size: -; cdr3_aa: CSVLSGRITGELFF
v_call: TRBV15; clone_size: few; cdr3_aa: CATSSEMWEGSPLHF
v_call: TRBV7-9; clone_size: once; cdr3_aa: CASSSLAGGRAYEQYF
v_call: TRBV29-1; clone_size: -; cdr3_aa: CSARTDSTDTQYF
v_call: TRBV7-8; clone_size: -; cdr3_aa: CASSLGASGATYNEQFF
v_call: TRBV6-5; clone_size: few; cdr3_aa: CASSYSRDLGEAFF